This is a list of T cell receptor beta chains from one sample in a study of cytomegalovirus exposure and HLA in healthy donors. Sequenced by immunoSEQ multiplex PCR; TCRdb stores in-frame clones only, minus some. The table includes 200,000 to 250,000 clones, 65% to 85% detected once. The sample taken for sequencing was PBMCs. The receptors stem from a man under 40 in good health and CMV-seronegative. Both conserved end residues are part of each CDR3. The D gene is left open where the match is weak. The listing skips clone size in some rows; elsewhere it reads once, few, many or a size class.

clone_size j_call v_call d_call cdr3_aa cdr3_nt
NA TRBJ2-5 TRBV2 TRBD1 CASRTGEETQYF TGTGCCAGCAGGACAGGGGAAGAGACCCAGTACTTC
NA TRBJ1-2 TRBV28 NA CASSLELAGVYGYTF TGTGCCAGCAGCCTCGAGTTGGCGGGAGTCTATGGCTACACCTTC
NA TRBJ2-7 TRBV10-3 NA CAISAGYEQYF TGTGCCATTTCCGCGGGATACGAGCAGTACTTC
NA TRBJ1-6 TRBV11-2 NA CASSPVPGLSWTPLHF TGTGCCAGCAGCCCTGTCCCGGGACTGTCGTGGACACCCCTCCACTTT
few TRBJ2-1 TRBV6-1 TRBD2 CASSEETGGRNEQFF TGTGCCAGCAGTGAGGAAACGGGGGGGAGGAATGAGCAGTTCTTC
NA TRBJ1-1 TRBV7-2 NA CASSSQGTTEAFF TGTGCCAGCAGCTCTCAGGGGACCACTGAAGCTTTCTTT
NA TRBJ1-2 TRBV11-2 NA CASSLDRGGSGYTF TGTGCCAGCAGCTTAGATCGGGGGGGCAGTGGCTACACCTTC
NA TRBJ2-5 TRBV9 NA CASSGDNRETQYF TGTGCCAGCAGCGGGGACAACAGGGAGACCCAGTACTTC
NA TRBJ1-6 TRBV9 NA CASSTPQGDYSPLHF TGTGCCAGCAGCACCCCTCAGGGCGACTATTCACCCCTCCACTTT
NA TRBJ1-1 TRBV29-1 NA CSAHAGLVNTEAFF TGCAGCGCCCACGCGGGGCTTGTCAACACTGAAGCTTTCTTT
once TRBJ2-7 TRBV18 TRBD1 CASSATRGQGYEQYF TGTGCCAGCTCTGCAACCAGGGGACAGGGCTACGAGCAGTACTTC
NA TRBJ2-6 TRBV5-1 TRBD1 CASSSHTGGVLSGANVLTF TGCGCCAGCAGCTCACACACAGGGGGCGTTCTCTCTGGGGCCAACGTCCTGACTTTC
NA TRBJ2-5 TRBV19 TRBD1 CASSHTGGRETQYF TGTGCCAGTAGTCACACAGGGGGACGAGAGACCCAGTACTTC
NA TRBJ2-3 TRBV9 TRBD2 CASSDSGGNTDTQYF TGTGCCAGCAGCGATAGCGGGGGGAACACAGATACGCAGTATTTT
NA TRBJ2-1 TRBV6-1 TRBD2 CASSEELAGGLSYNEQFF TGTGCCAGCAGTGAAGAACTAGCGGGGGGTCTTTCCTACAATGAGCAGTTCTTC
NA TRBJ2-7 TRBV5-1 NA CASSDPMGDSYEQYF TGCGCCAGCAGCGATCCCATGGGAGACTCCTACGAGCAGTACTTC
NA TRBJ1-1 TRBV9 NA CASSSAGDTEAFF TGTGCCAGCAGCTCAGCGGGGGACACTGAAGCTTTCTTT
once TRBJ2-5 TRBV4-1 TRBD1 CASSQLNRGRLQETQYF TGCGCCAGCAGCCAATTAAACAGGGGCCGACTCCAAGAGACCCAGTACTTC
NA TRBJ2-3 TRBV6-5 TRBD2 CASSSPRAGGTDTQYF TGTGCCAGCAGTTCGCCGAGAGCGGGGGGCACAGATACGCAGTATTTT
few TRBJ1-6 TRBV28 TRBD1 CASSSGTGALALHF TGTGCCAGCAGTTCCGGGACAGGCGCGCTTGCCCTCCACTTT
NA TRBJ1-1 TRBV7-3 TRBD1 CASSLTDRITEAFF TGTGCCAGCAGCTTAACGGACAGGATCACTGAAGCTTTCTTT
NA TRBJ2-6 TRBV7-2 TRBD1 CASSFHRQGSLSGASVLTF TGTGCCAGCAGCTTCCACCGACAGGGAAGTCTCTCTGGGGCCAGCGTCCTGACTTTC
NA TRBJ2-1 TRBV6-6 NA CASTQTANYNEQFF TGTGCCAGCACCCAGACAGCGAATTACAATGAGCAGTTCTTC
NA TRBJ1-1 TRBV1 NA CTSSGVLHADTEAFF TGCACCAGCAGCGGAGTGCTTCACGCCGACACTGAAGCTTTCTTT
few TRBJ2-1 TRBV5-4 TRBD1 CASSLGTGSNSYNEQFF TGTGCCAGCAGCCTGGGGACAGGGTCAAACTCCTACAATGAGCAGTTCTTC
NA TRBJ2-3 TRBV6-4 TRBD2 CASSELAGGQDTQYF TGTGCCAGCAGTGAGCTGGCGGGGGGGCAGGATACGCAGTATTTT
NA TRBJ1-1 TRBV7-2 TRBD1 CASSSRQGANTEAFF TGTGCCAGCAGCTCCCGACAGGGGGCGAACACTGAAGCTTTCTTT
NA TRBJ1-2 TRBV7-2 NA CASSFEDVNYGYTF TGTGCCAGCAGCTTCGAGGATGTTAACTATGGCTACACCTTC
NA TRBJ2-5 TRBV7-3 NA CASSLTGADQETQYF TGTGCCAGCAGCTTAACAGGGGCGGACCAAGAGACCCAGTACTTC
few TRBJ2-5 TRBV2 NA CATKGVRETQYF TGTGCCACCAAGGGGGTACGAGAGACCCAGTACTTC
NA TRBJ2-7 TRBV19 TRBD1 CASGQGREQYF TGTGCCAGCGGACAGGGAAGGGAGCAGTACTTC
NA TRBJ2-3 TRBV27 NA CASSLGGSTDTQYF TGTGCCAGCAGTTTGGGAGGAAGCACAGATACGCAGTATTTT
NA TRBJ2-7 TRBV28 NA CASSAGVKNEQYF TGTGCCAGCAGCGCAGGGGTGAAAAACGAGCAGTACTTC
once TRBJ2-7 TRBV5-1 NA CAGSLSSGKSYEQYF TGCGCCGGCAGCTTGAGTTCGGGGAAAAGCTACGAGCAGTACTTC
NA TRBJ1-1 TRBV29-1 TRBD1 CNGRGGDGPTEAFF TGCAACGGACGAGGGGGCGACGGCCCCACTGAAGCTTTCTTT